Sequencing of this T cell receptor beta chain was carried out in a study of CD4 T cells in relation to SARS-CoV-2 and coronaviruses. Study background: Shared crossreactive spike epitopes were mapped to their HLA restriction.

This CDR3 region has 14 residues. Germline V CDR1 and CDR2: MDHEN, SYDVKM. The trim removed 7 bases at V and 3 bases at J, leaving 9 bases unmatched. The unexposed donors gave CD4+ T cells in about 2011-2019, prior to COVID-19. Sequencing was performed with immunoSEQ multiplex PCR; in TCRdb, only in-frame clones are kept and a portion is missing. This sample yields about 60,000 clones, of which 85% to 95% are seen a single time; about 0.14% belongs to the top ten. This clone has a single count. The chain combines TRBV28 with TRBJ2-7; TRBD2 aligns across 7 bases. This receptor was identified in a human donor in good health. Input material: naive CD4+ T cells from PBMCs. Subset given: naive CD4+ T cells isolated by negative enrichment. In nucleotides, the CDR3 is TGTGCCAGCAAGGCGGGAGCCCTTTTCTACGAGCAGTACTTC. As protein: CASKAGALFYEQYF.